A single sample gave rise to the 24 T cell receptor beta chains below, sequenced in a study of CD8 T cells in ankylosing spondylitis. TCRdb reprocessed the 5' RACE reads with MiXCR, giving one entry per CDR3 protein. The sample records more than 10,000 distinct CDR3 sequences, approximately 3% being singletons. Material for sequencing was blood, either unsorted or a sorted T cell fraction (not recorded which). These receptors were taken from a male donor with ankylosing spondylitis or in good health (not recorded which).

In this sample, this clonotype is medium-sized (0.01 to 0.1%). The genes are TRBV9 and TRBJ2-3; D gene unclear. Germline V gene lookup returns CDR1 SGDLS and CDR2 YYNGEE. The germline V and J ends were trimmed by 1 base and 2 bases, with 2 bases remaining between them. This CDR3 is built from 12 residues. In DNA, the CDR3 is TGTGCCAGCAGCGTATCCACAGATACGCAGTATTTT. This codes for CASSVSTDTQYF.

Many counts were recorded for this clonotype. The J gene is TRBJ2-1, the V gene TRBV9; D perhaps matches TRBD2 (6 bases). This CDR3 has 14 amino acids. V was clipped by 3 bases and J by 1 base, with 8 bases between them. The germline V gene encodes CDR1 SGDLS and CDR2 YYNGEE. This CDR3 is CASSGGGSYNEQFF. CDR3 sequence (DNA): TGTGCCAGCAGCGGGGGAGGATCCTACAATGAGCAGTTCTTC.

This clonotype was recorded many times. The chain carries TRBV9 and TRBJ2-1; no definite D call. V lost 3 bases to trimming and J lost 0 bases, with 7 bases between them. Looked up from germline, CDR1 is SGDLS and CDR2 is YYNGEE. The CDR3 spans 14 residues. Written as DNA, the CDR3 is TGTGCCAGCAGCGCCCGTAGCTCCTACAATGAGCAGTTCTTC. Its protein product is CASSARSSYNEQFF.

This clonotype was seen at least ten times. The J gene is TRBJ2-3, the V gene TRBV9, with TRBD1 identical over 8 bases. Germline values: CDR1 SGDLS, CDR2 YYNGEE. This CDR3 comprises 16 residues. V shed 2 bases, J shed 2 bases, and the junction held 7 bases outside the gene matches. The CDR3 here is CASSVAGGDPTDTQYF. DNA for the CDR3: TGTGCCAGCAGCGTTGCAGGGGGCGATCCCACAGATACGCAGTATTTT.

Within the sample, this clonotype is medium-sized. The chain is built from TRBV9 and TRBJ2-7; D call uncertain. CDR1 is SGDLS and CDR2 is YYNGEE in the germline V gene. V lost 1 base and J lost 1, with 9 bases in between. The CDR3 has 14 amino acids. The CDR3 DNA reads TGTGCCAGCAGCGTAAGGTACGAGTCCTACGAGCAGTACTTC. Its translation: CASSVRYESYEQYF.

There are many counts of this clonotype. The chain joins TRBV9 to TRBJ2-6; D gene uncertain. The CDR3 loop spans 17 amino acids. Looked up from germline, CDR1 is SGDLS and CDR2 is YYNGEE. V was cut by 2 bases and J by 0 bases, with 12 bases left in between. CDR3 in DNA: TGTGCCAGCAGCGTTGGTCTTAGGATCTCTGGGGCCAACGTCCTGACTTTC. Translation gives CASSVGLRISGANVLTF. The full variable domain, in which reference TRBV9 and TRBJ2-6 provide the parts outside the CDR3, is DSGVTQTPKHLITATGQRVTLRCSPRSGDLSVYWYQQSLDQGLQFLIQYYNGEERAKGNILERFSAQQFPDLHSELNLSSLELGDSALYFCASSVGLRISGANVLTFGAGSRLTVL.

Ten or more counts support this clonotype. The gene calls are TRBV9 and TRBJ2-7; 7 bases agree with TRBD1. The CDR3 totals 15 residues. Germline trimming cut 2 bases from V and 0 bases from J; bases unmatched to any gene: 5. From germline, CDR1 is SGDLS and CDR2 YYNGEE. Here the CDR3 reads CASSVGPGGSYEQYF. The CDR3 DNA sequence: TGTGCCAGCAGCGTGGGTCCAGGGGGCTCCTACGAGCAGTACTTC.

This clonotype occurred many times. This chain joins TRBV9 and TRBJ2-3, with D possibly TRBD2 on 6 matching bases. V gave up 3 bases and J gave up 4 bases, with 21 bases separating them. Looked up from germline, CDR1 is SGDLS and CDR2 is YYNGEE. CDR3 length: 17 amino acids. The CDR3 is CASSGGLRLSDPDTQYF. The CDR3 nucleotides are TGTGCCAGCAGCGGGGGACTCCGCTTAAGCGACCCAGATACGCAGTATTTT.

This clonotype is deemed medium-sized. Here the CDR3 reads CASSVAGGDRTDTQYF. The CDR3 DNA reads as TGTGCCAGCAGCGTAGCTGGCGGGGATCGCACAGATACGCAGTATTTT. The V call is TRBV9, the J call TRBJ2-3; perhaps TRBD2 as D (6 bases). The CDR3 length is 16 residues. The germline V gene encodes CDR1 SGDLS and CDR2 YYNGEE. Trimming cost V 0 bases and J 1 base, with 12 bases left between them.

This clonotype was counted ten times or more. V is TRBV9 and J is TRBJ2-7; 13 bases fit TRBD2. CDR3 length: 16 amino acids. Germline CDR1 SGDLS, CDR2 YYNGEE. The ends lost 4 bases at V and 2 bases at J; junction bases unmatched: 6. This CDR3 reads CASSPGLAGLTYEQYF. DNA of the CDR3: TGTGCCAGCAGCCCGGGACTAGCGGGGCTCACCTACGAGCAGTACTTC.

This clonotype occurred many times. The chain has TRBV9 and TRBJ2-6; D call uncertain. In germline, CDR1 is SGDLS, CDR2 YYNGEE. V was shortened by 2 bases and J by 2 bases, with 2 bases between the two germline ends. The CDR3 loop spans 13 amino acids. The CDR3 DNA follows: TGTGCCAGCAGCGTTACTGGGGCCAACGTCCTGACTTTC. Amino acids: CASSVTGANVLTF.

At least ten counts were recorded for this clonotype. The chain recombines TRBV9 with TRBJ2-1, with TRBD2 identical over 11 bases. The CDR3 spans 14 residues. Germline V gene data show CDR1 as SGDLS and CDR2 as YYNGEE. Trimming took 5 bases from V and 4 from J; bases not matched to a gene: 2. The CDR3 protein is CASSTSGGYNEQFF. The CDR3 DNA follows: TGTGCCAGCAGTACTAGCGGGGGTTACAATGAGCAGTTCTTC.

Ten or more counts support this clonotype. The J gene is TRBJ2-1, the V gene TRBV9; D not resolved. The germline V and J ends were trimmed by 4 bases and 6 bases, with 17 bases remaining between them. From germline, CDR1 is SGDLS and CDR2 YYNGEE. The CDR3 has 15 residues. CDR3 region: CASSSRVMAINEQFF. CDR3 DNA: TGTGCCAGCAGCTCGCGAGTGATGGCAATCAATGAGCAGTTCTTC.

This clonotype is deemed medium-sized. The gene calls are TRBV9 and TRBJ1-2; 8 nucleotides agree with TRBD1. Germline lookup yields CDR1 SGDLS and CDR2 YYNGEE. The CDR3 spans 14 residues. Losses at the gene ends were 4 bases for V and 6 bases for J; bases not matched to a gene: 8. Written as DNA, the CDR3 is TGTGCCAGCAGCTCCCAGGGGGCAGAAAATGGCTACACCTTC. This sequence encodes CASSSQGAENGYTF.

This clonotype was seen ten or more times. The chain combines TRBV9 with TRBJ1-2; 7 bases are a match to TRBD1. The CDR3 runs to 18 residues. The ends lost 8 bases at V and 6 bases at J; junction bases unmatched: 25. The V gene's germline CDR1 is SGDLS and CDR2 YYNGEE. The CDR3 is CARLPLGDSGPLVDGYTF. The CDR3 bases are TGTGCCAGATTACCCTTGGGGGACAGTGGCCCCTTGGTGGATGGCTACACCTTC.

This clonotype has at least ten counts. V usage is TRBV9 and J usage is TRBJ2-4, with 10 nucleotides matching TRBD2. Losses at the gene ends were 0 bases for V and 7 bases for J; bases not matched to a gene: 7. CDR1 is SGDLS, CDR2 YYNGEE, per germline. CDR3 length: 16 amino acids. CDR3 bases: TGTGCCAGCAGCGTAGGCACTAGCGGGACGTGGAACATTCAGTACTTC. This codes for CASSVGTSGTWNIQYF. Using reference TRBV9 and TRBJ2-4 for the parts outside the CDR3, the full variable domain is DSGVTQTPKHLITATGQRVTLRCSPRSGDLSVYWYQQSLDQGLQFLIQYYNGEERAKGNILERFSAQQFPDLHSELNLSSLELGDSALYFCASSVGTSGTWNIQYFGAGTRLSVL.

This clonotype has at least ten counts. J is TRBJ2-7 and V is TRBV9; TRBD1 matches 9 bases. The CDR3 contains 15 residues. Germline V lookup: CDR1 SGDLS, CDR2 YYNGEE. J lost 3 bases, V lost 3 bases, and 7 bases had no gene match. Written as DNA, the CDR3 is TGTGCCAGCAGCGAGGGGGGGACAGGGTTCTACGAGCAGTACTTC. This codes for CASSEGGTGFYEQYF.

This clonotype has a count of ten or more. V usage is TRBV9 and J usage is TRBJ2-2; the D call may be TRBD1 or TRBD2 (7 bases each). CDR1 is SGDLS and CDR2 is YYNGEE in the germline V gene. The germline V and J ends were trimmed by 4 bases and 0 bases, with 16 bases remaining between them. The CDR3 runs 17 residues. This CDR3 reads CASSPRGGKSNTGELFF. In DNA form, the CDR3 reads TGTGCCAGCAGCCCCAGGGGGGGCAAATCGAACACCGGGGAGCTGTTTTTT.

Comment on this clonotype: A single base separates this from a much larger clone, so it may be a read error. Lacking the conserved final phenylalanine or tryptophan, this CDR3 likely reflects a read error. CDR3 protein: CASSVGSRTGVLETQYS. For the CDR3, the DNA is TGTGCCAGCAGCGTAGGTAGCCGGACAGGGGTGCTCGAGACCCAGTACTCC. J is TRBJ2-5 and V is TRBV9; TRBD1 matches at 9 bases. The germline CDR1 and CDR2 sequences are SGDLS and YYNGEE. V gave up 0 bases and J gave up 5 bases; unmatched junction bases: 11. CDR3 length: 17 amino acids.

This clonotype was detected ten times or more. V is TRBV9 and J is TRBJ1-3; D is unresolved. This CDR3 spans 14 amino acids. The germline V gene has CDR1 SGDLS and CDR2 YYNGEE. The V and J ends lost 4 bases and 2 bases respectively, with 10 bases between them. The CDR3 reads CASSSQTAGNTIYF. The CDR3 DNA reads TGTGCCAGCAGCTCCCAGACTGCTGGAAACACCATATATTTT.

The CDR3 nucleotides are TGTGCCAGCAGCGCGGCAGATTCAAATAATTCACCCCTCCACTTT. It yields the protein CASSAADSNNSPLHF. The V gene is TRBV9, the J gene TRBJ1-6; D gene uncertain. CDR1 is SGDLS, CDR2 YYNGEE, per germline. The CDR3 covers 15 residues. The ends were cut back, 3 bases at V and 5 bases at J, with 12 bases in the middle.

This clonotype was detected many times. The gene calls are TRBV9 and TRBJ2-7, with a weak D call TRBD1 (6 bases). The CDR3 runs to 15 residues. The germline V and J ends were trimmed by 3 bases and 7 bases, with 20 bases remaining between them. The germline V gene encodes CDR1 SGDLS and CDR2 YYNGEE. DNA for the CDR3: TGTGCCAGCAGCGCCGCGCCGACAGGCGACGGGGAGCAGTACTTC. This sequence encodes CASSAAPTGDGEQYF.

Many counts were recorded for this clonotype. The V call is TRBV9, the J call TRBJ2-5; TRBD2 agrees at 7 bases. The CDR3 extends over 13 amino acids. The J segment lost 3 bases and the V segment lost 2 bases, leaving 1 base of the junction unmatched. Germline lookup yields CDR1 SGDLS and CDR2 YYNGEE. The CDR3 DNA reads TGTGCCAGCAGCGTGGGACTAAAAGAGACCCAGTACTTC. Its translation is CASSVGLKETQYF.

This clonotype was seen ten or more times. This rearrangement joins TRBV24-1 to TRBJ1-1; D gene uncertain. CDR3 size: 15 residues. Germline V gene sequence: CDR1 KGHDR, CDR2 SFDVKD. V lost 9 bases, J lost 0 bases, and 16 bases lay in between. The CDR3 region is CATPVKVGMNTEAFF. DNA of the CDR3: TGTGCCACCCCAGTAAAGGTAGGGATGAACACTGAAGCTTTCTTT.